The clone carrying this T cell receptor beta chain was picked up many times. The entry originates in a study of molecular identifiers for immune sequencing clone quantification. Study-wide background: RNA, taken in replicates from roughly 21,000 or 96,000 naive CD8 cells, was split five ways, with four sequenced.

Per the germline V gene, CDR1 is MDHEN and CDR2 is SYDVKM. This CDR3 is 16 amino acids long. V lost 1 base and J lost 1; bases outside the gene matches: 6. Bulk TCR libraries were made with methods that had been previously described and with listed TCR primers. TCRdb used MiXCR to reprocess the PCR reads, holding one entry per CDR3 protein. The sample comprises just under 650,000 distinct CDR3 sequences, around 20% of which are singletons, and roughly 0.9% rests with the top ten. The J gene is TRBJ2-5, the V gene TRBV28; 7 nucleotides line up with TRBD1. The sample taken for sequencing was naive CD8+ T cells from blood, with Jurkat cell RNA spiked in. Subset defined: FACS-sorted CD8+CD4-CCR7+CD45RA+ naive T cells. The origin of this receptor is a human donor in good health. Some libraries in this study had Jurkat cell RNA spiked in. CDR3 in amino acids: CASSLFEAGGQETQYF. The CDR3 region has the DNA TGTGCCAGCAGTTTATTTGAGGCAGGGGGCCAAGAGACCCAGTACTTC.